Below are 2 T cell receptor beta chains sequenced from a single sample in a study of blood T cell repertoires in COVID-19. The data were produced by immunoSEQ multiplex PCR, yet TCRdb's version contains in-frame clones alone and is incomplete. This sample carries roughly 420,000 clones, 70% to 90% of them seen once, and the ten largest clones take 0.95% to 1%. Sample: PBMCs or T cells enriched from blood (not recorded which). Source of these receptors: a woman in her thirties with acute COVID-19.

The gene calls are TRBV5-5 and TRBJ1-4; perhaps TRBD1 as D (5 bases). This CDR3 spans 15 amino acids. V lost 5 bases and J lost 0, with 11 bases in between. The V gene's germline CDR1 is SGHKS and CDR2 YYEKEE (reference sequence). CDR3 residues: CASRQVFSTNEKLFF. The DNA for the CDR3 is TGTGCCAGCAGACAGGTCTTCTCAACTAATGAAAAACTGTTTTTT.

The rearrangement uses TRBV3-1 (or the pseudogene TRBV3-2) and TRBJ2-5, with D perhaps TRBD1 (5 bases). The V end lost 0 bases, the J end lost 0 bases, and 17 bases lay between the germline ends. The CDR3 is 18 residues long. The germline gives CDR1 LGHDT, CDR2 YNNKEL (reference sequence). CDR3 sequence: CASSQDSPRTQYQETQYF. The DNA of the CDR3 is TGTGCCAGCAGCCAAGACTCCCCTAGGACACAGTACCAAGAGACCCAGTACTTC.